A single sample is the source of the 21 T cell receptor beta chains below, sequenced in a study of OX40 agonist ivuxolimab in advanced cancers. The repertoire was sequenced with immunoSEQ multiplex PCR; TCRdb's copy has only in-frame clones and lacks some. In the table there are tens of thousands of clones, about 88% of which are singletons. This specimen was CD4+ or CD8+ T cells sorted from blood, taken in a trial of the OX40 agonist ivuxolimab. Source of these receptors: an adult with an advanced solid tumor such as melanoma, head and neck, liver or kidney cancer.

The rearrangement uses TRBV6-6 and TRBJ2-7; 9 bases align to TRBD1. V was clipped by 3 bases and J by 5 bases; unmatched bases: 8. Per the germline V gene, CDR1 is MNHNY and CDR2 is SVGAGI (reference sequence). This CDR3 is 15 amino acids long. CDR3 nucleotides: TGTGCCAGCAGTTATTCGACAGGGGGTGTCCACGAGCAGTACTTC. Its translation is CASSYSTGGVHEQYF.

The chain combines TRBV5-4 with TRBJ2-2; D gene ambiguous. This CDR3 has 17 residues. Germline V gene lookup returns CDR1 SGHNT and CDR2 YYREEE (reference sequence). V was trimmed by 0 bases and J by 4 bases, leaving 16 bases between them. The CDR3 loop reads CASSLARLGLGTGELFF. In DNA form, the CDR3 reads TGTGCCAGCAGCTTGGCCCGGCTTGGGTTGGGCACCGGGGAGCTGTTTTTT.

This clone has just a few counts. CDR3: CASSFINQPQHF. The CDR3 DNA sequence: TGTGCCAGCAGTTTCATTAATCAGCCCCAGCATTTT. The chain combines TRBV27 with TRBJ1-5; D call uncertain. There are 12 residues in the CDR3. V lost 3 bases to trimming and J lost 4 bases, with 4 bases between them. CDR1 and CDR2 (germline): MNHEY, SMNVEV (reference sequence).

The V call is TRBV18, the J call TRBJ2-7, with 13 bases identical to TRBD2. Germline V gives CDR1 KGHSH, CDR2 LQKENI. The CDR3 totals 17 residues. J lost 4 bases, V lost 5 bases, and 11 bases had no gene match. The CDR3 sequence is CASSSRTSGRNLYEQYF. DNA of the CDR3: TGTGCCAGCTCATCAAGGACTAGCGGGAGAAACTTGTACGAGCAGTACTTC.

In nucleotides, the CDR3 is TGTGCCAGCTCACCTGCCCCGTCAGCGAGAGGGTCCACTGAAGCTTTCTTT. Translating it yields CASSPAPSARGSTEAFF. This chain uses TRBV18 with TRBJ1-1; no reliable D call. Deletions cut 3 bases from V and 4 bases from J, with 21 bases between. Germline V gives CDR1 KGHSH, CDR2 LQKENI. This CDR3 has 17 amino acids.

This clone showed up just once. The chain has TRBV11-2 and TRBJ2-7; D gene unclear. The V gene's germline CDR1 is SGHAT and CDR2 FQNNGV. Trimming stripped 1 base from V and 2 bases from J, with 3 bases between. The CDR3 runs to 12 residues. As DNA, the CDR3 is TGTGCCAGCAGCTTAGTTACCTACGAGCAGTACTTC. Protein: CASSLVTYEQYF.

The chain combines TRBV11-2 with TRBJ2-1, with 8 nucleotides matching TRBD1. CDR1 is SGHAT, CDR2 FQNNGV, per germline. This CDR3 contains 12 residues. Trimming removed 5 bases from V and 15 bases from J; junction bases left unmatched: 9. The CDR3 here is CASSPQGTGPFF. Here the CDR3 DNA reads TGTGCCAGCAGCCCCCAAGGGACAGGCCCGTTCTTC.

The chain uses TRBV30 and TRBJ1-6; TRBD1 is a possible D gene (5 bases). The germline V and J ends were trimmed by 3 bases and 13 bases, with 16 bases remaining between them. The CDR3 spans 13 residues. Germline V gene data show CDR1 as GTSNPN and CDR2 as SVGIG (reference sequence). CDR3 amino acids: CAWSADISNPLHF. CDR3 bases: TGTGCCTGGAGCGCGGACATCTCTAATCCCCTCCACTTT.

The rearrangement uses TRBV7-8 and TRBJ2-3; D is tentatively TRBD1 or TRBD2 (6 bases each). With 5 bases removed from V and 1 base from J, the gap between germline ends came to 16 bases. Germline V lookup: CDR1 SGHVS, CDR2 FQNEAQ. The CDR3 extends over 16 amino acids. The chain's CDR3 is CASSREGGQGTDTQYF. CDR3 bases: TGTGCCAGCAGCCGAGAGGGGGGCCAGGGCACAGATACGCAGTATTTT.

The chain's CDR3 is CASRDTGLNTEAFF. Here the CDR3 DNA reads TGCGCCAGCAGGGACACAGGGTTGAACACTGAAGCTTTCTTT. This sequence joins TRBV4-1 and TRBJ1-1; maybe TRBD1 (6 bases). Germline values: CDR1 MGHRA, CDR2 YSYEKL. Deletions cut 6 bases from V and 0 bases from J, with 11 bases between. The CDR3 totals 14 residues.

CDR3 in amino acids: CASKGRQNPNYGYTF. CDR3 DNA sequence: TGTGCCAGCAAAGGGAGACAGAATCCTAACTATGGCTACACCTTC. The chain links TRBV6-6 to TRBJ1-2; tentative D call: TRBD1 (5 bases). In germline, CDR1 is MNHNY, CDR2 SVGAGI (reference sequence). V was trimmed by 7 bases and J by 0 bases, leaving 15 bases between them. The CDR3 has 15 amino acids.

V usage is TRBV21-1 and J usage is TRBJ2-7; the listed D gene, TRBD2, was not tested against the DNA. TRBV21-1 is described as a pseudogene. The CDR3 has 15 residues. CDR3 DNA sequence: TGTGCCAGCAGCAAGGGACTAGCGGGAGTTGGGGAGCAGTACTTC. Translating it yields CASSKGLAGVGEQYF.

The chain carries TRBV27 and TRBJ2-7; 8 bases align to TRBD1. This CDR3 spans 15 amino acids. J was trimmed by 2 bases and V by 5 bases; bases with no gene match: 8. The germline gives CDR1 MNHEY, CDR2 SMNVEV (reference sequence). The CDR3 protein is CASSPRAGGPYEQYF. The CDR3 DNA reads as TGTGCCAGCAGTCCGCGCGCAGGGGGCCCCTACGAGCAGTACTTC.

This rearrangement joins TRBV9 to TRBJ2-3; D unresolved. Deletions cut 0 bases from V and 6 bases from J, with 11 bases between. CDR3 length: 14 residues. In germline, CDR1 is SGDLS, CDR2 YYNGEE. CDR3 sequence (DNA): TGTGCCAGCAGCGTAGCCCCCAACGGGGATACGCAGTATTTT. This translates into CASSVAPNGDTQYF.

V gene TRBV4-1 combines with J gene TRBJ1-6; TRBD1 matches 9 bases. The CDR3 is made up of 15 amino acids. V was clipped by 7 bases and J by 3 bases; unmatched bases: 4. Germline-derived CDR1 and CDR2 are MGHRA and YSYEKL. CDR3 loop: CASNRQGDYNSPLHF. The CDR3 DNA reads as TGCGCCAGCAACCGACAGGGGGACTATAATTCACCCCTCCACTTT.

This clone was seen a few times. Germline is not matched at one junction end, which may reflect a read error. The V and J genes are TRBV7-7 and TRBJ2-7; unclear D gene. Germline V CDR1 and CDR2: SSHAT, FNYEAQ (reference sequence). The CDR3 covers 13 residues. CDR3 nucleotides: TGTGCTAGCAGCTCTGGGAATAACGACGAGCAGTACTTC. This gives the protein CASSSGNNDEQYF.

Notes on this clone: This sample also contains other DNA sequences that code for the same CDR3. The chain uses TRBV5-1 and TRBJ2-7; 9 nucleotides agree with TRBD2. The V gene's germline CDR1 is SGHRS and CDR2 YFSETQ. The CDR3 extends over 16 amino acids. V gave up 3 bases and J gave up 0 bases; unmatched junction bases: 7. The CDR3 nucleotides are TGCGCCAGCAGCTCCGCTAGCGGGACAACCTCCTACGAGCAGTACTTC. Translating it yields CASSSASGTTSYEQYF.

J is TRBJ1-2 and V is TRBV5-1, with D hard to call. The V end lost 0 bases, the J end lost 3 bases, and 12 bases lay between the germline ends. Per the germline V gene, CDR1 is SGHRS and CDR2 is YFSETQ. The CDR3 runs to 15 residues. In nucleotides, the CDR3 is TGCGCCAGCAGCTTGGATCCGGGTATAGACTATGGCTACACCTTC. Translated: CASSLDPGIDYGYTF.

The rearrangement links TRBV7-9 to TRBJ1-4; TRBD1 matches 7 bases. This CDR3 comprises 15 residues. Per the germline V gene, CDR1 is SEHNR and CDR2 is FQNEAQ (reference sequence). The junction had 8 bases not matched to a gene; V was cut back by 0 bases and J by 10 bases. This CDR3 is CASSLASQGEGKLFF. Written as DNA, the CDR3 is TGTGCCAGCAGCTTAGCAAGCCAGGGGGAAGGAAAACTGTTTTTT.

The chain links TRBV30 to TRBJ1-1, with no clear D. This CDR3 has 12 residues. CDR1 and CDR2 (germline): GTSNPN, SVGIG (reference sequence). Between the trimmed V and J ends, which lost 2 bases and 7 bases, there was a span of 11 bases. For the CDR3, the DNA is TGTGCCTGGAGTAAAACACTTCTTGAAGCTTTCTTT. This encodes CAWSKTLLEAFF.

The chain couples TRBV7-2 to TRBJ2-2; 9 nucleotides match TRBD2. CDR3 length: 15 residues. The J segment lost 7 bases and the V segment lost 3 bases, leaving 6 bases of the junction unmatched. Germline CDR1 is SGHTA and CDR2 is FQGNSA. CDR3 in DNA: TGTGCCAGCAGCTTCTTCCTTAGCGGGGGCGGGGAGCTGTTTTTT. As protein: CASSFFLSGGGELFF.